This T cell receptor (beta chain) comes out of a study of T-cell reconstitution after alpha-beta-depleted transplantation in children. Unique molecular identifiers were built into the TCRbeta library. TCRdb reanalysed the PCR reads using MiXCR and keeps one entry per CDR3 protein. The sample consists of 450,000 to 600,000 distinct CDR3 sequences, around 16% of them appearing once. Trimming pared 3 bases from V and 9 bases from J, leaving 12 bases between. CDR1 and CDR2 (germline): MNHEY, SMNVEV (reference sequence). The length of the CDR3 is 13 residues. The chain couples TRBV27 to TRBJ2-1; D may be TRBD1 (6 bases). The starting material was PBMCs from the stem cell graft donor, obtained from the stem cell graft. The clonotype comes from a human donor who donated a stem cell graft to a child with acute lymphoblastic leukemia. CDR3: CASSFSGVPEQFF. The CDR3 DNA reads as TGTGCCAGCAGTTTCTCAGGGGTTCCTGAGCAGTTCTTC.